The next 10 T cell receptor beta chains were all read from a single sample in a study of T-cell memory formation after mild COVID-19. Each CDR3 protein is one row after TCRdb ran MiXCR on the 5' RACE reads. The table has around 110,000 distinct CDR3 sequences, 9.5% to 15% seen once; the top ten hold more than 25%. The sequenced sample consisted of PBMCs or a T cell subset sorted from them (not recorded which). The source of these receptors is an adult woman who had mild COVID-19 (a few samples of this study predate the infection). Cell type and time point are not known.

This clonotype was detected a few times. The chain combines TRBV20-1 with TRBJ2-7; D is perhaps TRBD2 (5 bases). The CDR3 is 13 amino acids. The germline CDR1 and CDR2 sequences are DFQATT and SNEGSKA (reference sequence). Trimming pared 2 bases from V and 0 bases from J, leaving 8 bases between. The CDR3, as DNA: TGCAGTGCTAGAACCCGGGGCTCCTACGAGCAGTACTTC. This encodes CSARTRGSYEQYF.

This clonotype was seen a handful of times. V is TRBV12-3 or TRBV12-4 and J is TRBJ2-7; D ambiguous. CDR3 length: 13 amino acids. V lost 6 bases, J lost 4 bases, and 13 bases lay in between. CDR3: CASSPNSRYEQYF. DNA of the CDR3: TGTGCCAGCAGCCCCAACTCCCGTTACGAGCAGTACTTC.

The chain links TRBV5-1 to TRBJ2-1; 7 nucleotides agree with TRBD1. With V trimmed by 2 bases and J by 4 bases, 6 bases remained unmatched. From germline, CDR1 is SGHRS and CDR2 YFSETQ. CDR3 length: 15 residues. Here the CDR3 reads CASSFAQGVYNEQFF. CDR3 DNA: TGCGCCAGCAGCTTTGCCCAGGGGGTATACAATGAGCAGTTCTTC.

The sample holds a few counts of this clonotype. This chain uses TRBV11-2 with TRBJ2-3, with 7 bases that match TRBD1. Per germline, CDR1 SGHAT and CDR2 FQNNGV. Germline trimming cut 5 bases from V and 1 base from J; bases unmatched to any gene: 9. The CDR3 consists of 16 residues. The CDR3 spells CASSPDRSGGTDTQYF. DNA for the CDR3: TGTGCCAGCAGCCCGGACAGGTCCGGGGGCACAGATACGCAGTATTTT.

In its sample, this clonotype was seen a few times. This chain connects TRBV7-6 to TRBJ2-7; D is perhaps TRBD2 (5 bases). The CDR3 extends over 14 amino acids. V was pared by 1 base and J by 3 bases, with 10 bases between. Germline V gene data show CDR1 as SGHVS and CDR2 as FNYEAQ. CDR3 in amino acids: CASSLGGYVYEQYF. As DNA, the CDR3 is TGTGCCAGCAGCTTAGGAGGGTATGTCTACGAGCAGTACTTC.

CDR3 DNA: TGTGCCAGCAGCTCTACTTTGGCTGGCGGGGAGCTGTTTTTT. It is translated as CASSSTLAGGELFF. V gene TRBV7-3 combines with J gene TRBJ2-2, with D hard to call. V was pared by 4 bases and J by 7 bases, with 13 bases between. CDR3 length equals 14 residues. Germline-derived CDR1 and CDR2 are SGHTA and FQGTGA.

This clonotype turned up a few times. The chain couples TRBV29-1 to TRBJ2-1; 7 bases fit TRBD1. The trim removed 5 bases at V and 9 bases at J, leaving 13 bases unmatched. Germline CDR1 and CDR2: SQVTM and ANQGSEA. CDR3 length: 14 amino acids. The DNA of the CDR3 is TGCAGCGTTCAGCCGCCGGGACAGTGGGCTGAGCAGTTCTTC. Protein product: CSVQPPGQWAEQFF.

The genes are TRBV4-1 and TRBJ2-7; TRBD1 aligns across 10 bases. Trimming removed 5 bases from V and 1 base from J; junction bases left unmatched: 17. Looked up from germline, CDR1 is MGHRA and CDR2 is YSYEKL. The CDR3 sequence is 19 residues long. CDR3 protein: CASSARFTVGTGESYEQYF. CDR3 sequence (DNA): TGCGCCAGCAGCGCCCGATTTACTGTAGGGACAGGGGAATCCTACGAGCAGTACTTC.

In this sample, this clonotype turned up a few times. The chain has TRBV12-3 or TRBV12-4 and TRBJ2-1, with D unclear. With 5 bases removed from V and 12 bases from J, the gap between germline ends came to 17 bases. This CDR3 has 13 amino acids. The CDR3 nucleotides are TGTGCCAGCAGTCCGGACCGGGCTCCGGGGCAGTTCTTC. Protein sequence: CASSPDRAPGQFF.

The chain employs TRBV7-6 and TRBJ2-7; D assignment may be TRBD1 or TRBD2 (7 bases each). The V end was cut by 0 bases, the J end by 2 bases, with 17 bases between. CDR1 and CDR2 from the germline V gene are SGHVS and FNYEAQ. CDR3 length: 17 amino acids. CDR3 sequence (DNA): TGTGCCAGCAGCTTAGCCCCAGGGGGGGTCCCCCCCTACGAGCAGTACTTC. It is translated as CASSLAPGGVPPYEQYF. Combining the CDR3 with reference TRBV7-6 and TRBJ2-7 gives the whole variable domain GAGVSQSPRYKVTKRGQDVALRCDPISGHVSLYWYRQALGQGPEFLTYFNYEAQQDKSGLPNDRFSAERPEGSISTLTIQRTEQRDSAMYRCASSLAPGGVPPYEQYFGPGTRLTVT.